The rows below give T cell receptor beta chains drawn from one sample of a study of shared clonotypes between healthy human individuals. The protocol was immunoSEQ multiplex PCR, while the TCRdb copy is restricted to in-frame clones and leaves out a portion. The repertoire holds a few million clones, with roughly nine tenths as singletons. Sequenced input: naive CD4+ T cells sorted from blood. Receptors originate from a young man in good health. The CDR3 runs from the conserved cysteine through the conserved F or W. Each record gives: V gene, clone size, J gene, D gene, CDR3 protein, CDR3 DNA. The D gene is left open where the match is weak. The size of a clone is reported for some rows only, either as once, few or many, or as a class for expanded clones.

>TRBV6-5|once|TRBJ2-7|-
CASSNAYEQYF
TGTGCCAGCTCTAACGCCTACGAGCAGTACTTC
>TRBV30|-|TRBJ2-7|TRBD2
CAWTRGGLSLFEQYF
TGTGCCTGGACCCGCGGGGGGCTCAGCCTGTTCGAGCAGTACTTC
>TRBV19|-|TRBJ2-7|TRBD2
CASSTRPGTSGRAFYEQYF
TGTGCCAGTAGTACTCGTCCCGGGACTAGCGGGAGGGCCTTCTACGAGCAGTACTTC
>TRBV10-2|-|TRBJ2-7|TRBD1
CAIRPGQGKVYEQYF
TGCGCCATCAGACCGGGACAGGGAAAGGTCTACGAGCAGTACTTC
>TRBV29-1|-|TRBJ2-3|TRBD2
CSVETSGGGTDTQYF
TGCAGCGTTGAAACTAGCGGGGGAGGCACAGATACGCAGTATTTT
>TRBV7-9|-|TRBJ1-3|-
CASSWAVSSGNTIYF
TGTGCCAGCAGCTGGGCGGTGAGCTCTGGAAACACCATATATTTT
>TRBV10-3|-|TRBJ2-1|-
CAISAMLGLTGNEQFF
TGTGCCATCAGCGCCATGCTAGGCCTCACAGGCAATGAGCAGTTCTTC
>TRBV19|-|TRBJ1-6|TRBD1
CASSFTLKGPGQISSYNSPLHF
TGTGCCAGTAGTTTCACACTCAAGGGCCCGGGACAGATTAGCTCCTATAATTCACCCCTCCACTTT
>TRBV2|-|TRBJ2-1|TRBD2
CASSESSSGGSYNEQFF
TGTGCCAGCAGTGAAAGTTCTAGCGGGGGATCCTACAATGAGCAGTTCTTC
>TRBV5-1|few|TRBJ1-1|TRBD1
CASSPTGDTEAFF
TGCGCCAGCAGCCCTACAGGGGACACTGAAGCTTTCTTT
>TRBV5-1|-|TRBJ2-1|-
CASSPEAADQSYNEQFF
TGCGCCAGCAGCCCAGAGGCAGCAGACCAATCCTACAATGAGCAGTTCTTC
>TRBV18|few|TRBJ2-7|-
CASSPNSGAYEQYF
TGTGCCAGCTCACCTAATTCCGGGGCCTACGAGCAGTACTTC
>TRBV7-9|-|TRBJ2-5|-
CASSFGLSRDLRAQYF
TGTGCCAGCAGCTTCGGGTTATCCCGGGACCTACGGGCCCAGTACTTC
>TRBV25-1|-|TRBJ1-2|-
CASSEGGTYGYTF
TGTGCCAGCAGTGAGGGAGGTACCTATGGCTACACCTTC
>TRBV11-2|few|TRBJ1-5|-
CASSLAHDQPQHF
TGTGCCAGCAGCTTAGCCCATGATCAGCCCCAGCATTTT
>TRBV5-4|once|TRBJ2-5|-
CASSRATGGEQETQYF
TGTGCCAGCAGCCGGGCGACCGGGGGCGAACAAGAGACCCAGTACTTC
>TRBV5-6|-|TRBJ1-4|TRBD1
CASSLDGQGNEKLFF
TGTGCCAGCAGCTTGGACGGACAGGGGAATGAAAAACTGTTTTTT
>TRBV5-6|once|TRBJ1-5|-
CASSLGRIKTNQPQHF
TGTGCCAGCAGCCTGGGCAGGATCAAGACCAATCAGCCCCAGCATTTT
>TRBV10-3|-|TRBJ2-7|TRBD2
CASGAASIYEQYF
TGTGCAAGCGGGGCAGCCAGTATTTACGAGCAGTACTTC
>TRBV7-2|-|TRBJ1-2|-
CASSLAGILFNGYTF
TGTGCCAGCAGCTTAGCAGGCATTCTCTTCAATGGCTACACCTTC
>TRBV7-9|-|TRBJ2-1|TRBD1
CASSPGTGNHNEQFF
TGTGCCAGCAGCCCGGGGACAGGCAACCACAATGAGCAGTTCTTC
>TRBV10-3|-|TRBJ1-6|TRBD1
CAISPGTGDTLHF
TGTGCCATCAGCCCCGGGACAGGCGACACCCTCCACTTT
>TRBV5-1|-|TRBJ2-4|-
CASSLESTKNIQYF
TGCGCCAGCAGCTTAGAGTCAACCAAAAACATTCAGTACTTC
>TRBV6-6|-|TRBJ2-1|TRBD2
CLSGTSGVYNEQFF
TGTCTCTCGGGGACTAGCGGGGTTTACAATGAGCAGTTCTTC
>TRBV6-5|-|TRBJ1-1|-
CASGAGKLGNTEAFF
TGTGCCAGCGGAGCCGGGAAGCTCGGGAACACTGAAGCTTTCTTT
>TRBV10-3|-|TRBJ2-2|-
CAISEWKGVNTGELFF
TGTGCCATCAGTGAGTGGAAGGGGGTGAACACCGGGGAGCTGTTTTTT
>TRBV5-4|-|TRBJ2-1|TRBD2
CASSQPGLAENNEQFF
TGTGCCAGCAGCCAGCCGGGACTAGCGGAGAACAATGAGCAGTTCTTC
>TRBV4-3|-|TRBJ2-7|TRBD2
CASSQDQLGPGTSLYF
TGCGCCAGCAGCCAAGATCAGTTGGGACCCGGGACTAGCCTGTACTTC
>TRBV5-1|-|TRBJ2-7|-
CASSLALEASYEQYF
TGCGCCAGCAGCTTGGCCTTGGAGGCCTCCTACGAGCAGTACTTC
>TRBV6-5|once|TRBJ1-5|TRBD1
CASSTGTALQPQHF
TGTGCCAGCAGTACCGGGACAGCTCTCCAGCCCCAGCATTTT
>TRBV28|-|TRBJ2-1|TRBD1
CASSLRQGAYNEQFF
TGTGCCAGCAGTCTCCGACAGGGGGCGTACAATGAGCAGTTCTTC
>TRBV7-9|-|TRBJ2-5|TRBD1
CASSPEPGQGQETQYF
TGTGCCAGCAGCCCAGAGCCGGGACAGGGACAAGAGACCCAGTACTTC
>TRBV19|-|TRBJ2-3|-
CASSIGPDTQYF
TGTGCCAGTAGTATAGGCCCAGATACGCAGTATTTT
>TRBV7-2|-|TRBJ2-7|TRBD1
CASRPGQGIEQYF
TGTGCCAGCAGGCCGGGACAGGGAATCGAGCAGTACTTC
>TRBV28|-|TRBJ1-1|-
CASRAGVTEAFF
TGTGCCAGCAGGGCAGGGGTCACTGAAGCTTTCTTT
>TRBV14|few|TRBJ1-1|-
CASSPRLNTEAFF
TGTGCCAGCAGCCCACGTCTGAACACTGAAGCTTTCTTT
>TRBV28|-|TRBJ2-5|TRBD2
CASSLAGGPGWYF
TGTGCCAGCAGTTTAGCGGGGGGGCCTGGGTGGTACTTC
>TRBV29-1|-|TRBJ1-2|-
CSVVSGNYGYTF
TGCAGCGTTGTATCGGGAAACTATGGCTACACCTTC
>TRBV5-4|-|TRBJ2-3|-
CASSPSTDTQYF
TGTGCCAGCAGCCCCTCCACAGATACGCAGTATTTT
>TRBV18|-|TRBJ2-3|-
CASSAMAAPPDTQYF
TGTGCCAGCTCAGCTATGGCGGCACCCCCAGATACGCAGTATTTT
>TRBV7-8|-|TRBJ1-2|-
CASSLRRLLGSYGYTF
TGTGCCAGCAGCTTAAGACGGCTACTAGGGTCGTATGGCTACACCTTC
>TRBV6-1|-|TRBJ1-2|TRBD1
CASSARTGVLTYGYTF
TGTGCCAGCAGTGCCCGGACAGGGGTGCTGACGTATGGCTACACCTTC
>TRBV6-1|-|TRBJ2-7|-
CASTPNWGGFYEQYF
TGTGCCAGCACCCCTAATTGGGGGGGCTTCTACGAGCAGTACTTC
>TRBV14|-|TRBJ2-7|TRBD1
CASSYRDREFYEQYF
TGTGCCAGCAGCTACCGGGACAGGGAGTTCTACGAGCAGTACTTC
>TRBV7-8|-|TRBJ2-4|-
CASSLTSSGNIQYF
TGTGCCAGCAGTCTTACTAGCTCTGGAAACATTCAGTACTTC
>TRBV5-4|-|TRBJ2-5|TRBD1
CASSSGTDQETQYF
TGTGCCAGCAGCTCGGGGACAGATCAAGAGACCCAGTACTTC
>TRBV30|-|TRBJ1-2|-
CAWSVLGGSNYGYTF
TGTGCCTGGAGTGTACTAGGTGGGAGTAACTATGGCTACACCTTC
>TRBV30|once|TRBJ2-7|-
CAWSVRDRYYEQYF
TGTGCCTGGAGTGTACGAGACAGGTACTACGAGCAGTACTTC
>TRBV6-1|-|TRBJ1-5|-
CASSGSENQPQHF
TGTGCCAGCTCCGGGAGCGAAAATCAGCCCCAGCATTTT
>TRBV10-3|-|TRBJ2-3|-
CAISAGQTDTQYF
TGTGCCATCAGTGCCGGACAGACAGATACGCAGTATTTT
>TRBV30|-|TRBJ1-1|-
CASGRLNTEAFF
TGTGCCTCCGGACGGTTGAACACTGAAGCTTTCTTT
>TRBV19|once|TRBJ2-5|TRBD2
CASSQRGGQETQYF
TGTGCCAGTAGTCAGCGGGGGGGCCAAGAGACCCAGTACTTC
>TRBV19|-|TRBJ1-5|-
CASSNKHNQPQHF
TGTGCCAGTAGTAACAAACACAATCAGCCCCAGCATTTT
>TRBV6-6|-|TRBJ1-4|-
CASSSTGETNEKLFF
TGTGCCAGCAGCTCCACGGGGGAAACTAATGAAAAACTGTTTTTT